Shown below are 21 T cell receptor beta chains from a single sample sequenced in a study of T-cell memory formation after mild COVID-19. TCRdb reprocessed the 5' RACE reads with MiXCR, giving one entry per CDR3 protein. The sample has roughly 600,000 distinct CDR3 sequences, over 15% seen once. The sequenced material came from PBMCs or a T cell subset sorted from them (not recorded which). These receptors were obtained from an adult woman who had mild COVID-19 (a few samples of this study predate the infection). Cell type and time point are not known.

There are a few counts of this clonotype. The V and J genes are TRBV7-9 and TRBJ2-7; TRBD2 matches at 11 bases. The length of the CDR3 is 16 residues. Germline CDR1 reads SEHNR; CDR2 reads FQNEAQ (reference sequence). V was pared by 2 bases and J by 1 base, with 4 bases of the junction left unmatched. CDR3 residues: CASSLSGTSGSYEQYF. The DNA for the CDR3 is TGTGCCAGCAGCTTATCAGGGACTAGCGGATCCTACGAGCAGTACTTC.

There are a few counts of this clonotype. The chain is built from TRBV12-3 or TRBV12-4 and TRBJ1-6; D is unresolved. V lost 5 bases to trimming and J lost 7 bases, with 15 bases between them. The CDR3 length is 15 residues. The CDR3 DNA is TGTGCCAGCAGTGCCCCCGGGAGTTTCAATTCACCCCTCCACTTT. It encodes CASSAPGSFNSPLHF.

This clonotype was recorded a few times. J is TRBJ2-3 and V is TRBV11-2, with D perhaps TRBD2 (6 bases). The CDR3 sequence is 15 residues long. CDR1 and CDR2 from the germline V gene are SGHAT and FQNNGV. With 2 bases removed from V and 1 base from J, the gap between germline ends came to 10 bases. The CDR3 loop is CASSLWGERTDTQYF. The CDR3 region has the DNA TGTGCCAGCAGCTTATGGGGGGAACGCACAGATACGCAGTATTTT.

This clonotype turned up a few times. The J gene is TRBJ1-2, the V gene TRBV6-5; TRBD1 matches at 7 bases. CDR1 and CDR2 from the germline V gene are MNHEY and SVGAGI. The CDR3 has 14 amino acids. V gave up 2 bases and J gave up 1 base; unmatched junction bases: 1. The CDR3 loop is CASSYGQVNYGYTF. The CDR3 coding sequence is TGTGCCAGCAGTTACGGACAGGTTAACTATGGCTACACCTTC.

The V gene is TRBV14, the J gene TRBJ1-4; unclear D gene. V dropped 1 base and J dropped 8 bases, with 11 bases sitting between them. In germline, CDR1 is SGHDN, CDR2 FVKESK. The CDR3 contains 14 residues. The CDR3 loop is CASSQGWRAEKLFF. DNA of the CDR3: TGTGCCAGCAGCCAAGGATGGAGGGCGGAAAAACTGTTTTTT.

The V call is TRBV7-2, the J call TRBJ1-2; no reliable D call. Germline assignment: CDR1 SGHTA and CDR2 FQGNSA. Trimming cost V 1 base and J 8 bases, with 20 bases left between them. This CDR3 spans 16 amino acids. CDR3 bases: TGTGCCAGCAGCTTAGAGGTAGCAGGCTCACCACGGGGCTACACCTTC. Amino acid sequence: CASSLEVAGSPRGYTF.

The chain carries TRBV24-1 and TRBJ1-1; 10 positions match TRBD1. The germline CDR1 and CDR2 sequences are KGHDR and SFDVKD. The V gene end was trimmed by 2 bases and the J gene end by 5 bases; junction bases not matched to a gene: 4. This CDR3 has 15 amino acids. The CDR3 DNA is TGTGCCACCAGTGATTCGGGACAGGGGAAGACTGAAGCTTTCTTT. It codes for CATSDSGQGKTEAFF.

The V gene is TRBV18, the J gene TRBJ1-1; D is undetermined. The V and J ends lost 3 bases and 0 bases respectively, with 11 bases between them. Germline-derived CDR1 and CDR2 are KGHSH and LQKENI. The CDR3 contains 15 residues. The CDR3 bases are TGTGCCAGCTCACCCAATTGGGGTATGAACACTGAAGCTTTCTTT. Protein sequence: CASSPNWGMNTEAFF.

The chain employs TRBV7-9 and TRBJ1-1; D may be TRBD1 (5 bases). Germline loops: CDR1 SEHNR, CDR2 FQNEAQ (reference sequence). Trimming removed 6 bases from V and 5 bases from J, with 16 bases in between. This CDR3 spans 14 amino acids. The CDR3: CASSETRGNTEAFF. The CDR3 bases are TGTGCCAGCAGTGAGACTCGGGGGAATACTGAAGCTTTCTTT.

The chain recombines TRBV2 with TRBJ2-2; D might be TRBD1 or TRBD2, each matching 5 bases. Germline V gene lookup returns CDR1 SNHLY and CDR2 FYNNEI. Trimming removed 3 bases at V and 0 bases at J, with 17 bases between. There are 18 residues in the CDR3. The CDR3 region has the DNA TGTGCCAGCAGTGATTGGCAGGGAATCGGGACGAACACCGGGGAGCTGTTTTTT. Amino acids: CASSDWQGIGTNTGELFF. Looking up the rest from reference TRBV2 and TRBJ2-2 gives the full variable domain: EPEVTQTPSHQVTQMGQEVILRCVPISNHLYFYWYRQILGQKVEFLVSFYNNEISEKSEIFDDQFSVERPDGSNFTLKIRSTKLEDSAMYFCASSDWQGIGTNTGELFFGEGSRLTVL.

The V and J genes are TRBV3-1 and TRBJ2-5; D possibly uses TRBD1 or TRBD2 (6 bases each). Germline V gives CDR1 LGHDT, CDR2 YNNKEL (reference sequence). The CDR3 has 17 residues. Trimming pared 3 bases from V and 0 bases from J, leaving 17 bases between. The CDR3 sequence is CASSHWTARGDQETQYF. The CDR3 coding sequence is TGTGCCAGCAGCCACTGGACCGCAAGGGGGGACCAAGAGACCCAGTACTTC.

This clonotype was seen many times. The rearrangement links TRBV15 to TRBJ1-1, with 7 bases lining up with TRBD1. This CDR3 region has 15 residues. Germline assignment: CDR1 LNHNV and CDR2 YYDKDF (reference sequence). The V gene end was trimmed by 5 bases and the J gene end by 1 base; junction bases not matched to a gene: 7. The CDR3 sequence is CATSSGRGQNTEAFF. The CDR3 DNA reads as TGTGCCACCAGCTCCGGAAGGGGGCAGAACACTGAAGCTTTCTTT.

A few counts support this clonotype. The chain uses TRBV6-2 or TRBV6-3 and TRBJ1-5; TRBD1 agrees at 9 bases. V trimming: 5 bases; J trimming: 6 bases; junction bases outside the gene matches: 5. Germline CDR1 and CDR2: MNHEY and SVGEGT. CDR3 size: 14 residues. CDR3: CASSPGTGIQPQHF. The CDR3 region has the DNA TGTGCCAGCAGTCCCGGGACAGGGATTCAGCCCCAGCATTTT.

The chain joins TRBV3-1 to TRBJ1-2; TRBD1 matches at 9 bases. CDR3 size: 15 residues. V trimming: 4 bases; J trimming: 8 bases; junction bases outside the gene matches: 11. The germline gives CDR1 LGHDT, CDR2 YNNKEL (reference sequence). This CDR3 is CASSPQRGQGGGYTF. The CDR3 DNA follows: TGTGCCAGCAGCCCTCAGAGGGGACAGGGAGGGGGCTACACCTTC.

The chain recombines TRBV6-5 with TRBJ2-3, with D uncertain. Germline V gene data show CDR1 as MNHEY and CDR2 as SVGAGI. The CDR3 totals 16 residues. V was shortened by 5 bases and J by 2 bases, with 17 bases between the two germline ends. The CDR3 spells CASSLRTWGFTDTQYF. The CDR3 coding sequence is TGTGCCAGCAGTCTAAGGACCTGGGGATTCACAGATACGCAGTATTTT.

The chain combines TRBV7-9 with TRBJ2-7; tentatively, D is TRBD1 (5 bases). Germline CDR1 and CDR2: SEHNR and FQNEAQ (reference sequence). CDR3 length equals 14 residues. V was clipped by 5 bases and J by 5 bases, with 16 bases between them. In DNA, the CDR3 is TGTGCCAGCAGCGTCGCATGGGGCATGCACGAGCAGTACTTC. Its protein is CASSVAWGMHEQYF. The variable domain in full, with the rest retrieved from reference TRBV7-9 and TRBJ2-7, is DTGVSQNPRHKITKRGQNVTFRCDPISEHNRLYWYRQTLGQGPEFLTYFQNEAQLEKSRLLSDRFSAERPKGSFSTLEIQRTEQGDSAMYLCASSVAWGMHEQYFGPGTRLTVT.

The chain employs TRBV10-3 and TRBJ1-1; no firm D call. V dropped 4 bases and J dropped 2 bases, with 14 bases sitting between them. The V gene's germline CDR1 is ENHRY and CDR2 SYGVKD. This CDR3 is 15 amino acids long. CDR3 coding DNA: TGTGCCATCAGTGCTAGGAGTGGCACTAACACTGAAGCTTTCTTT. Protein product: CAISARSGTNTEAFF.

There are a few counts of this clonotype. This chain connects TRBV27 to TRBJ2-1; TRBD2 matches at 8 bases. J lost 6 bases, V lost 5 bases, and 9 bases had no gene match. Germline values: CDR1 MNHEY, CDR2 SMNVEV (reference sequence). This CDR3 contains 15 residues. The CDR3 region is CASSRGRRGGNEQFF. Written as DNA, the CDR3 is TGTGCCAGCAGTCGCGGGAGACGGGGGGGCAATGAGCAGTTCTTC.

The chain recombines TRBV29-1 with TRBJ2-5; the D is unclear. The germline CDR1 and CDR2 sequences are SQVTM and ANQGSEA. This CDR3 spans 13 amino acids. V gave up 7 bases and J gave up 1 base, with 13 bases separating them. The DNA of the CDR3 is TGCAGCGCCACCTCAGTAACCCAAGAGACCCAGTACTTC. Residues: CSATSVTQETQYF. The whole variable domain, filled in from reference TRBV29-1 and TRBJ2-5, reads SAVISQKPSRDICQRGTSLTIQCQVDSQVTMMFWYRQQPGQSLTLIATANQGSEATYESGFVIDKFPISRPNLTFSTLTVSNMSPEDSSIYLCSATSVTQETQYFGPGTRLLVL.

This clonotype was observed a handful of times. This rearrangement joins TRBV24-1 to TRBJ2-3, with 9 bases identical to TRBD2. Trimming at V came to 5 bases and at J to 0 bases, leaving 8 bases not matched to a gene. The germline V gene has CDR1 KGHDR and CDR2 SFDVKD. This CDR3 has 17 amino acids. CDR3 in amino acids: CATSGASGVLSTDTQYF. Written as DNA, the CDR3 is TGTGCCACCAGTGGTGCTAGCGGGGTTCTTAGCACAGATACGCAGTATTTT.

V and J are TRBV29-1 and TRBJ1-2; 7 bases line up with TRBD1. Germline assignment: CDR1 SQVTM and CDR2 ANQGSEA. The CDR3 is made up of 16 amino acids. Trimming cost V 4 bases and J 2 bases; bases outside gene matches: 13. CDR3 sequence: CSVGPKTGALNYGYTF. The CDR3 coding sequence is TGCAGCGTTGGCCCAAAAACAGGGGCGTTAAACTATGGCTACACCTTC.